The 22 T cell receptor beta chains listed next were all sequenced from one sample in a study of CD8 T cells in Susac syndrome. RNA was extracted with the RNeasy kit, and a quantity of roughly 0.5 to 1 ug was reverse transcribed using random hexamers. Each CDR3 protein gets one entry after TCRdb re-called the immunoSEQ multiplex PCR reads with MiXCR. The sample holds more than 55,000 distinct CDR3 sequences, roughly 95% seen once. What was sequenced was CD4+ T cells from PBMCs. The source is a human donor with multiple sclerosis.

A single count supports this clonotype. V usage is TRBV2 and J usage is TRBJ2-7, with 11 bases lining up with TRBD1. Germline loops: CDR1 SNHLY, CDR2 FYNNEI. V lost 9 bases and J lost 3; bases outside the gene matches: 4. The length of the CDR3 is 13 residues. CDR3 sequence (DNA): TGTGCCAGTACCGGGACAGGGGGCTACGAGCAGTACTTC. It specifies CASTGTGGYEQYF. Complete variable domain (other parts from reference TRBV2 and TRBJ2-7): EPEVTQTPSHQVTQMGQEVILRCVPISNHLYFYWYRQILGQKVEFLVSFYNNEISEKSEIFDDQFSVERPDGSNFTLKIRSTKLEDSAMYFCASTGTGGYEQYFGPGTRLTVT.

Written as DNA, the CDR3 is TGCAGTGCTACAGGGGGCACCTATGGCTACACCTTC. It specifies CSATGGTYGYTF. This chain joins TRBV20-1 and TRBJ1-2, with TRBD1 identical over 8 bases. The J segment lost 4 bases and the V segment lost 4 bases, leaving 2 bases of the junction unmatched. Germline CDR1 reads DFQATT; CDR2 reads SNEGSKA (reference sequence). The length of the CDR3 is 12 residues.

V usage is TRBV6-2 or TRBV6-3 and J usage is TRBJ2-2; D remains ambiguous. The CDR3 sequence is 11 residues long. Trimming shortened V by 6 bases and J by 10 bases, and 9 bases separated the two germline ends. The germline V gene has CDR1 MNHEY and CDR2 SVGEGT. In nucleotides, the CDR3 is TGTGCCAGCAGGAAGGTCGCGGAGCTGTTTTTT. It is translated as CASRKVAELFF.

The chain has TRBV15 and TRBJ2-1; D not resolved. CDR3 length: 16 residues. The germline gives CDR1 LNHNV, CDR2 YYDKDF (reference sequence). Between the trimmed V and J ends, which lost 0 bases and 5 bases, there was a span of 14 bases. CDR3 residues: CATSRDEARAHNEQFF. The CDR3 DNA reads TGTGCCACCAGCAGAGATGAGGCTAGGGCGCACAATGAGCAGTTCTTC. Using reference TRBV15 and TRBJ2-1 for the parts outside the CDR3, the full variable domain is DAMVIQNPRYQVTQFGKPVTLSCSQTLNHNVMYWYQQKSSQAPKLLFHYYDKDFNNEADTPDNFQSRRPNTSFCFLDIRSPGLGDTAMYLCATSRDEARAHNEQFFGPGTRLTVL.

The chain carries TRBV20-1 and TRBJ1-2; 8 bases match TRBD1. The CDR3 loop spans 11 amino acids. CDR1 and CDR2 (germline): DFQATT, SNEGSKA (reference sequence). CDR3 DNA sequence: TGCAATATTTGGACAGGGAATGGCTACACCTTC. Amino acid sequence: CNIWTGNGYTF.

Regarding this clonotype: The junction and the germline gene differ at one end; a read error may be behind it. The J gene is TRBJ2-6, the V gene TRBV2; a weak D match, TRBD1 (5 bases). This CDR3 comprises 15 residues. Germline assignment: CDR1 SNHLY and CDR2 FYNNEI. The CDR3 protein is CASSQQLSGANVPTF. CDR3 DNA sequence: TGTGCCAGCAGTCAACAGCTATCTGGGGCCAACGTCCCGACTTTC.

This chain joins TRBV19 and TRBJ2-3, with TRBD2 as a possible D gene (5 bases). The CDR3 consists of 11 residues. The germline V gene encodes CDR1 LNHDA and CDR2 SQIVND (reference sequence). The V gene lost 9 bases and the J gene lost 4 bases, with 8 bases spanning the gap. The CDR3 sequence: CASGKADTQYF. The DNA for the CDR3 is TGTGCCAGCGGGAAGGCAGATACGCAGTATTTT.

CDR3 sequence: CASSSAGHPQETQYF. For the CDR3, the DNA is TGTGCCAGCAGCTCCGCGGGACACCCTCAAGAGACCCAGTACTTC. The chain has TRBV7-9 and TRBJ2-5; D is tentatively TRBD1 or TRBD2 (6 bases each). Trimming left V 4 bases short and J 2 bases short, with 14 bases between. Germline assignment: CDR1 SEHNR and CDR2 FQNEAQ (reference sequence). The CDR3 totals 15 residues. Together with reference TRBV7-9 and TRBJ2-5, the CDR3 gives the full variable domain: DTGVSQNPRHKITKRGQNVTFRCDPISEHNRLYWYRQTLGQGPEFLTYFQNEAQLEKSRLLSDRFSAERPKGSFSTLEIQRTEQGDSAMYLCASSSAGHPQETQYFGPGTRLLVL.

V gene TRBV5-1 combines with J gene TRBJ2-6; D not certain. V was shortened by 6 bases and J by 4 bases, with 8 bases between the two germline ends. In germline, CDR1 is SGHRS, CDR2 YFSETQ. The CDR3 runs 13 residues. In nucleotides, the CDR3 is TGCGCCAGCACTATTCAAGGGGCCAACGTCCTGACTTTC. Translation gives CASTIQGANVLTF.

This chain links TRBV29-1 with TRBJ2-3, with D perhaps matching TRBD2 (6 bases). The germline V gene has CDR1 SQVTM and CDR2 ANQGSEA. Trimming shortened V by 8 bases and J by 2 bases, and 11 bases separated the two germline ends. CDR3 size: 12 residues. The CDR3 DNA sequence: TGCAGCCTGCGCGGGAACACAGATACGCAGTATTTT. This gives the protein CSLRGNTDTQYF.

The rearrangement links TRBV4-1 to TRBJ1-1; no clear D. Germline V gene lookup returns CDR1 MGHRA and CDR2 YSYEKL. The length of the CDR3 is 15 residues. Trimming removed 1 base at V and 1 base at J, with 10 bases between. CDR3 DNA: TGCGCCAGCAGCCAAGGGTGGGTTCGGAACACTGAAGCTTTCTTT. As protein: CASSQGWVRNTEAFF.

Only a few counts were recorded for this clonotype. The gene calls are TRBV20-1 and TRBJ1-1; 12 bases are a match to TRBD1. The CDR3 spans 15 residues. The V segment lost 1 base and the J segment 7 bases; nucleotides outside the gene matches: 7. Per germline, CDR1 DFQATT and CDR2 SNEGSKA (reference sequence). CDR3 coding DNA: TGCAGTGCTAGAGGGAGGGGACAGGGGGCTAGTGAAGCTTTCTTT. Translated: CSARGRGQGASEAFF.

The rearrangement links TRBV12-3 or TRBV12-4 to TRBJ1-6, with a possible D match to TRBD1 (6 bases). The CDR3 spans 14 residues. V lost 6 bases and J lost 8, with 14 bases in between. As DNA, the CDR3 is TGTGCCAGCAGAAACAGGGAATTACATTCACCCCTCCACTTT. Translation gives CASRNRELHSPLHF.

The rearrangement uses TRBV29-1 and TRBJ2-1; TRBD1 agrees at 8 bases. CDR3 size: 13 residues. Germline-derived CDR1 and CDR2 are SQVTM and ANQGSEA. V dropped 0 bases and J dropped 5; count of bases not matched to a gene: 0. CDR3 loop: CSVEEQGDNEQFF. The CDR3 coding sequence is TGCAGCGTTGAAGAACAGGGGGACAATGAGCAGTTCTTC.

The CDR3 coding sequence is TGTGCCAGCAGCTTCTGGACTAGCGGGCTCCGCTCCTACGAGCAGTACTTC. Encoded protein: CASSFWTSGLRSYEQYF. This sequence joins TRBV7-2 and TRBJ2-7, with 11 bases that match TRBD2. The CDR3 loop spans 17 amino acids. Germline lookup yields CDR1 SGHTA and CDR2 FQGNSA. Germline trimming cut 3 bases from V and 0 bases from J; bases unmatched to any gene: 7.

The chain combines TRBV19 with TRBJ2-5, with D possibly matching TRBD1 (6 bases). This CDR3 has 13 amino acids. Germline V gene lookup returns CDR1 LNHDA and CDR2 SQIVND (reference sequence). The V end was cut by 7 bases, the J end by 4 bases, with 13 bases between. The CDR3 here is CASTETGGETQYF. The CDR3 bases are TGTGCCAGTACCGAGACAGGAGGAGAGACCCAGTACTTC. The full variable domain, rest sourced from reference TRBV19 and TRBJ2-5, is DGGITQSPKYLFRKEGQNVTLSCEQNLNHDAMYWYRQDPGQGLRLIYYSQIVNDFQKGDIAEGYSVSREKKESFPLTVTSAQKNPTAFYLCASTETGGETQYFGPGTRLLVL.

The rearrangement uses TRBV28 and TRBJ2-7, with D perhaps TRBD1 (5 bases). Trimming shortened V by 6 bases and J by 3 bases, and 9 bases separated the two germline ends. The CDR3 totals 12 residues. Germline V gives CDR1 MDHEN, CDR2 SYDVKM. The CDR3 region has the DNA TGTGCCAGCAGCCTTGACAGCTACGAGCAGTACTTC. This translates into CASSLDSYEQYF.

This rearrangement joins TRBV20-1 to TRBJ2-7, with D unresolved. The germline gives CDR1 DFQATT, CDR2 SNEGSKA (reference sequence). CDR3 length: 12 amino acids. Deletions cut 3 bases from V and 1 base from J, with 7 bases between. CDR3 bases: TGCAGTGCTAGTAGGCAGTCCTACGAGCAGTACTTC. Translated: CSASRQSYEQYF.

This sequence joins TRBV30 and TRBJ1-5, with a weak D call TRBD1 (6 bases). The CDR3 sequence is 13 residues long. Germline CDR1 GTSNPN, CDR2 SVGIG (reference sequence). The V and J ends lost 0 bases and 7 bases respectively, with 10 bases between them. For the CDR3, the DNA is TGTGCCTGGAGTGTAGGGGGGCAGCAGCCCCAGCATTTT. It encodes CAWSVGGQQPQHF.

CDR3 sequence reads: CSARTDSNQPQHF. In nucleotides, the CDR3 is TGCAGCGCCCGGACTGATAGCAATCAGCCCCAGCATTTT. The chain carries TRBV29-1 and TRBJ1-5, with D unclear. V was clipped by 7 bases and J by 0 bases, with 10 bases between them. The CDR3 has 13 residues. Germline assignment: CDR1 SQVTM and CDR2 ANQGSEA.

J is TRBJ1-2 and V is TRBV3-1; D uncertain. With 2 bases removed from V and 2 bases from J, the gap between germline ends came to 9 bases. The germline CDR1 and CDR2 sequences are LGHDT and YNNKEL (reference sequence). The CDR3 has 14 residues. The CDR3 loop reads CASSQKGINYGYTF. The CDR3 nucleotides are TGTGCCAGCAGCCAAAAAGGAATAAACTATGGCTACACCTTC.

The chain carries TRBV20-1 and TRBJ2-5; D tentatively reads TRBD1 or TRBD2 (6 bases each). V was trimmed by 1 base and J by 4 bases, leaving 16 bases between them. The length of the CDR3 is 15 residues. Germline V gene lookup returns CDR1 DFQATT and CDR2 SNEGSKA (reference sequence). CDR3 sequence reads: CSARALRGRGETQYF. The CDR3 DNA is TGCAGTGCTAGAGCCCTCCGGGGGCGCGGAGAGACCCAGTACTTC.